The clone carrying this TCR beta chain was found many times. No antigen is known for it. The data belong to a study of regulatory T cells in long-lasting Graves disease. Study conclusions and caveats: There were preferences for TRBV28, TRBJ1-2 and TRBJ2-5 in persistent disease.

The sample's time point: newly diagnosed GD, antithyroid drugs for less than 3 months. RNA from PBMCs was the source of the TCR library. The V gene's germline CDR1 is SNHLY and CDR2 FYNNEI. The length of the CDR3 is 20 residues. J gave up 2 bases and V 3 bases, and 17 bases lay outside the gene matches. iRepertoire HTBI primers and Arm-PCR of CDR3 regions built TCR beta libraries. TCRdb redid the calling of the multiplex PCR reads with MiXCR, one entry per CDR3 protein. The sample holds roughly 430,000 distinct CDR3 sequences, about 15% seen once. This same sample was also taken into another study, of T cells in Graves' hyperthyroidism and ophthalmopathy. From that paper: The TCR CDR3 was amplified in a first-round RT-PCR using the HTBI primer set.

This chain connects TRBV2 to TRBJ2-3; 10 bases match TRBD2. This receptor was obtained from a woman aged 25 to 39 with Graves disease. The sample consisted of peripheral blood mononuclear cells (PBMCs), taken at new diagnosis, from a patient treated with antithyroid drugs. Here the CDR3 reads CASSDMPGASGSGDTDTQYF. The CDR3 DNA follows: TGTGCCAGCAGTGATATGCCGGGGGCTAGCGGGAGTGGGGACACAGATACGCAGTATTTT.